What follows are 28 T cell receptor beta chains derived from one specimen sequenced in a study of blood T cell repertoires in COVID-19. Repertoires were generated with immunoSEQ multiplex PCR, while TCRdb's copy carries only in-frame clones and drops some. This sample has approximately 120,000 clones, with 86% found just once. Sequencing input: peripheral blood. The receptors were gathered from a human donor in a cohort sampled during active COVID-19.

The CDR3 DNA is TGTGCCAGTAGGCGGACTGACGCTTCCTACAATGAGCAGTTCTTC. Translated: CASRRTDASYNEQFF. This rearrangement joins TRBV19 to TRBJ2-1; a possible D gene is TRBD2 (5 bases). The CDR3 has 15 amino acids. CDR1 and CDR2 from the germline V gene are LNHDA and SQIVND (reference sequence). V gave up 6 bases and J gave up 1 base, with 13 bases separating them.

The CDR3 reads CASSRRLDSGNTIYF. The CDR3 DNA reads as TGTGCCAGCAGCCGAAGATTAGACTCTGGAAACACCATATATTTT. This chain uses TRBV27 with TRBJ1-3; no reliable D call. The germline V gene encodes CDR1 MNHEY and CDR2 SMNVEV (reference sequence). The V end lost 6 bases, the J end lost 0 bases, and 12 bases lay between the germline ends. This CDR3 spans 15 amino acids.

The chain is built from TRBV27 and TRBJ2-7; 7 bases fit TRBD2. The CDR3 contains 15 residues. V lost 5 bases and J lost 5; bases outside the gene matches: 12. The germline V gene encodes CDR1 MNHEY and CDR2 SMNVEV (reference sequence). CDR3 nucleotides: TGTGCCAGCAGTAGCCTCGGCGGGAGTCTGAACGAGCAGTACTTC. This codes for CASSSLGGSLNEQYF.

The table lists this clone with many counts. The chain couples TRBV21-1 to TRBJ1-5; the D segment call TRBD1 is taken from the table without a DNA check. TRBV21-1 is tagged as a pseudogene. This CDR3 has 15 residues. The CDR3 DNA reads as TGTGCCAGCAGCAAATGGACAGGGGTCAATCAGCCCCAGCATTTT. Translating it yields CASSKWTGVNQPQHF.

This chain connects TRBV25-1 to TRBJ1-2, with D tentatively TRBD1 (6 bases). Germline CDR1 is MGHDK and CDR2 is SYGVNS. This CDR3 spans 15 amino acids. Trimming took off 6 bases at V and 0 bases at J, with 14 bases between the two ends. CDR3 nucleotide sequence: TGTGCCAGCAGCCCCGGGACACTAGCTAACTATGGCTACACCTTC. Translation: CASSPGTLANYGYTF.

The sample holds one count of this clone. The V gene is TRBV7-2, the J gene TRBJ2-1; possibly TRBD2 for D (5 bases). Deletions cut 4 bases from V and 4 bases from J, with 11 bases between. From germline, CDR1 is SGHTA and CDR2 FQGNSA. The CDR3 spans 14 residues. CDR3 sequence (DNA): TGTGCCAGCAGCTCACCGGGAATATACAATGAGCAGTTCTTC. Amino acids: CASSSPGIYNEQFF. Based on the CDR3 plus reference TRBV7-2 and TRBJ2-1, the full variable domain is GAGVSQSPSNKVTEKGKDVELRCDPISGHTALYWYRQSLGQGLEFLIYFQGNSAPDKSGLPSDRFSAERTGGSVSTLTIQRTQQEDSAVYLCASSSPGIYNEQFFGPGTRLTVL.

The J gene is TRBJ2-1, the V gene TRBV6-2 or TRBV6-3; D remains ambiguous. Per germline, CDR1 MNHEY and CDR2 SVGEGT. The CDR3 sequence is 15 residues long. V was cut by 2 bases and J by 2 bases, with 10 bases left in between. CDR3: CASSYAAAAYNEQFF. In DNA, the CDR3 is TGTGCCAGCAGTTACGCGGCGGCCGCCTACAATGAGCAGTTCTTC.

In this sample, this clone turned up once. This chain joins TRBV6-5 and TRBJ2-7; 9 bases map to TRBD2. The V segment lost 5 bases and the J segment 0 bases; nucleotides outside the gene matches: 5. The CDR3 has 15 residues. In germline, CDR1 is MNHEY, CDR2 SVGAGI. CDR3 nucleotide sequence: TGTGCCAGCAGTCCGCCGACTAGCGGCTCCTACGAGCAGTACTTC. Protein product: CASSPPTSGSYEQYF.

This clone was seen a single time. J is TRBJ2-5 and V is TRBV4-1; 8 bases match TRBD1. V gave up 3 bases and J gave up 5 bases; unmatched junction bases: 2. Germline CDR1 reads MGHRA; CDR2 reads YSYEKL. The CDR3 extends over 13 amino acids. CDR3 DNA: TGCGCCAGCAGCCAGACAGGGGCCGAGACCCAGTACTTC. Amino acids: CASSQTGAETQYF.

This sequence joins TRBV4-1 and TRBJ1-2, with D possibly matching TRBD1 (6 bases). Germline CDR1 MGHRA, CDR2 YSYEKL. The V and J ends lost 3 bases and 4 bases respectively, with 18 bases between them. The CDR3 length is 16 residues. The CDR3 DNA reads TGCGCCAGCAGCCAGAGCGGCACAGGGCTTTCCTATGGCTACACCTTC. Translated: CASSQSGTGLSYGYTF.

The CDR3, as DNA: TGTGCCAGCAGGGAGGACAGGGGGACCTACAATGAGCAGTTCTTC. This encodes CASREDRGTYNEQFF. V gene TRBV6-5 combines with J gene TRBJ2-1; 10 bases line up with TRBD1. CDR3 length equals 15 residues. V shed 6 bases, J shed 2 bases, and the junction held 4 bases outside the gene matches. Germline V gene sequence: CDR1 MNHEY, CDR2 SVGAGI.

This clone showed up just a few times. V is TRBV19 and J is TRBJ1-5; D remains unclear. V was pared by 4 bases and J by 10 bases, with 8 bases between. CDR3 length equals 11 residues. In germline, CDR1 is LNHDA, CDR2 SQIVND (reference sequence). In nucleotides, the CDR3 is TGTGCCAGTAGTAATCGAGGTCCCCAGCATTTT. This translates into CASSNRGPQHF.

This clone was recorded once. The chain joins TRBV19 to TRBJ1-5; 11 bases map to TRBD1. Germline CDR1 is LNHDA and CDR2 is SQIVND (reference sequence). V gave up 7 bases and J gave up 2 bases; unmatched junction bases: 10. This CDR3 contains 17 residues. The CDR3 sequence is CASKRDRGSRGNQPQHF. In nucleotides, the CDR3 is TGTGCCAGTAAAAGGGACAGGGGGAGTAGGGGCAATCAGCCCCAGCATTTT.

The rearrangement links TRBV28 to TRBJ1-5; D gene uncertain. The V gene's germline CDR1 is MDHEN and CDR2 SYDVKM. With 8 bases removed from V and 4 bases from J, the gap between germline ends came to 9 bases. The CDR3 covers 12 residues. The CDR3 protein is CASEVLNQPQHF. DNA of the CDR3: TGTGCCAGCGAGGTCCTAAATCAGCCCCAGCATTTT.

This chain joins TRBV20-1 and TRBJ1-1, with D perhaps TRBD1 (6 bases). Germline CDR1 is DFQATT and CDR2 is SNEGSKA (reference sequence). V was trimmed by 3 bases and J by 13 bases, leaving 15 bases between them. This CDR3 is 11 amino acids long. DNA for the CDR3: TGCAGTGCTAGCAAACAGGGTTTCGGTTTCTTT. As protein: CSASKQGFGFF.

This chain joins TRBV15 and TRBJ2-1; 11 nucleotides line up with TRBD1. Germline assignment: CDR1 LNHNV and CDR2 YYDKDF (reference sequence). V was pared by 5 bases and J by 9 bases, with 12 bases of the junction left unmatched. The CDR3 extends over 16 amino acids. CDR3 bases: TGTGCCACCAGCCAACCGGGGACAGGGGGGAGTGTTGAGCAGTTCTTC. Translating gives CATSQPGTGGSVEQFF.

The chain carries TRBV5-4 and TRBJ2-1, with TRBD1 matching over 8 bases. Germline-derived CDR1 and CDR2 are SGHNT and YYREEE (reference sequence). V lost 0 bases to trimming and J lost 6 bases; unmatched junction nucleotides: 11. There are 17 residues in the CDR3. The CDR3 loop reads CASSLGARGQGFNEQFF. The CDR3, as DNA: TGTGCCAGCAGCTTGGGGGCCCGAGGACAGGGTTTCAATGAGCAGTTCTTC. The complete variable domain, with remaining parts taken from reference TRBV5-4 and TRBJ2-1, reads ETGVTQSPTHLIKTRGQQVTLRCSSQSGHNTVSWYQQALGQGPQFIFQYYREEENGRGNFPPRFSGLQFPNYSSELNVNALELDDSALYLCASSLGARGQGFNEQFFGPGTRLTVL.

The V call is TRBV7-2, the J call TRBJ1-4, with 8 bases aligning to TRBD1. Germline V CDR1 and CDR2: SGHTA, FQGNSA. V lost 8 bases, J lost 3 bases, and 5 bases stayed unmatched. This CDR3 region has 14 residues. CDR3 DNA: TGTGCCAGCGGAAGGGACAGGCCTAATGAAAAACTGTTTTTT. Amino acid sequence: CASGRDRPNEKLFF. The complete variable domain, with remaining parts taken from reference TRBV7-2 and TRBJ1-4, reads GAGVSQSPSNKVTEKGKDVELRCDPISGHTALYWYRQSLGQGLEFLIYFQGNSAPDKSGLPSDRFSAERTGGSVSTLTIQRTQQEDSAVYLCASGRDRPNEKLFFGSGTQLSVL.

This rearrangement joins TRBV9 to TRBJ2-5; tentatively, D is TRBD1 (5 bases). V was cut by 3 bases and J by 5 bases, with 11 bases left in between. CDR3 size: 13 residues. Germline loops: CDR1 SGDLS, CDR2 YYNGEE. The CDR3, as DNA: TGTGCCAGCAGCGGTCCAGCAGGGGAGACCCAGTACTTC. It translates to CASSGPAGETQYF.

Written as DNA, the CDR3 is TGTGCCAGCAGGACAGGGCTGAACACTGAAGCTTTCTTT. Residues: CASRTGLNTEAFF. The V and J genes are TRBV28 and TRBJ1-1; 7 nucleotides agree with TRBD1. This CDR3 contains 13 residues. Per germline, CDR1 MDHEN and CDR2 SYDVKM. The V segment lost 6 bases and the J segment 0 bases; nucleotides outside the gene matches: 1.

The genes are TRBV30 and TRBJ2-5; TRBD1 might be the D (6 bases). This CDR3 is built from 14 residues. V lost 0 bases, J lost 5 bases, and 13 bases lay in between. The V gene's germline CDR1 is GTSNPN and CDR2 SVGIG (reference sequence). CDR3 DNA: TGTGCCTGGAGTGTACTGGGGGCGCGGGAGACCCAGTACTTC. Translated: CAWSVLGARETQYF.

J is TRBJ1-5 and V is TRBV6-2 or TRBV6-3; 8 bases are a match to TRBD1. CDR1 is MNHEY and CDR2 is SVGEGT in the germline V gene. The CDR3 runs to 15 residues. Losses at the gene ends were 5 bases for V and 4 bases for J; bases not matched to a gene: 7. CDR3 sequence: CASSTDRGGNQPQHF. The CDR3, as DNA: TGTGCCAGCAGTACTGACAGGGGAGGGAATCAGCCCCAGCATTTT.

The chain uses TRBV6-5 and TRBJ1-5; D unresolved. Trimming shortened V by 6 bases and J by 5 bases, and 11 bases separated the two germline ends. The CDR3 has 13 residues. Germline V lookup: CDR1 MNHEY, CDR2 SVGAGI. The CDR3 DNA reads as TGTGCCAGCAGCCCCAACGGAGATCAGCCCCAGCATTTT. Protein sequence: CASSPNGDQPQHF.

This sequence joins TRBV28 and TRBJ1-3; D possibly corresponds to TRBD1 (5 bases). Trimming shortened V by 2 bases and J by 2 bases, and 7 bases separated the two germline ends. Germline V gene sequence: CDR1 MDHEN, CDR2 SYDVKM. The CDR3 extends over 14 amino acids. The CDR3 reads CASSLAGAGNTIYF. DNA for the CDR3: TGTGCCAGCAGTTTAGCGGGGGCTGGAAACACCATATATTTT.

The chain has TRBV4-1 and TRBJ2-7; 10 nucleotides line up with TRBD1. The CDR3 is 17 residues long. Germline V lookup: CDR1 MGHRA, CDR2 YSYEKL. V trimming: 4 bases; J trimming: 0 bases; junction bases outside the gene matches: 9. The CDR3 DNA reads TGCGCCAGCAGCCGGGGACAGGGGCCTAGCGGCTCCTACGAGCAGTACTTC. Its protein is CASSRGQGPSGSYEQYF.

The chain has TRBV6-1 and TRBJ1-2; D perhaps matches TRBD1 (6 bases). This CDR3 has 15 residues. V was pared by 3 bases and J by 8 bases, with 19 bases between. Germline CDR1 reads MNHNS; CDR2 reads SASEGT. DNA for the CDR3: TGTGCCAGCAGTGACGCGGGGGGCCCCGTTGGGGGCTACACCTTC. This sequence encodes CASSDAGGPVGGYTF.

V and J are TRBV6-2 or TRBV6-3 and TRBJ1-1, with D possibly being TRBD1 (5 bases). V gave up 0 bases and J gave up 1 base, with 15 bases separating them. The CDR3 extends over 17 amino acids. Per germline, CDR1 MNHEY and CDR2 SVGEGT. The CDR3 DNA reads as TGTGCCAGCAGTTACTCGTTACGTGACAGAGCGAACACTGAAGCTTTCTTT. The encoded protein is CASSYSLRDRANTEAFF.

The rearrangement links TRBV7-2 to TRBJ1-2; 7 bases agree with TRBD1. The CDR3 spans 14 residues. J gave up 5 bases and V 5 bases, and 8 bases lay outside the gene matches. The germline CDR1 and CDR2 sequences are SGHTA and FQGNSA. CDR3 sequence reads: CASSHPGQTYGYTF. The CDR3 DNA reads TGTGCCAGCAGCCATCCGGGACAGACTTATGGCTACACCTTC.